This is a list of T cell receptor beta chains from one sample in a study of CD8 T cells in ankylosing spondylitis. In TCRdb, the 5' RACE reads were re-called with MiXCR into one record per CDR3 protein. The sample yields about 540,000 distinct CDR3 sequences, roughly 13% seen once. Material for sequencing was blood, either unsorted or a sorted T cell fraction (not recorded which). These receptors came from a male donor with ankylosing spondylitis. The CDR3 runs from the conserved cysteine through the conserved F or W. Each record gives: D gene, V gene, clone size, CDR3 length, J gene, CDR3 DNA, CDR3 protein. The D gene is left open where the match is weak. Some rows mark clone size as missing; the rest say once, few, many or name a class of expanded clone.

D: .; V: TRBV6-2/TRBV6-3; size: .; length: 16; J: TRBJ2-7; DNA: TGTGCCAGCAGTTACCCGATATCGGGACCTTGGGGCGAGCAGTACTTC; CDR3: CASSYPISGPWGEQYF
D: .; V: TRBV7-9; size: few; length: 16; J: TRBJ2-5; DNA: TGTGCCAGCAGCTTGGGACCCAGGATAGGCGCCGAGACCCAGTACTTC; CDR3: CASSLGPRIGAETQYF
D: .; V: TRBV7-2; size: many; length: 14; J: TRBJ2-2; DNA: TGTGCCAGCAGCCCCCAACCGAACACCGGGGAGCTGTTTTTT; CDR3: CASSPQPNTGELFF
D: TRBD1; V: TRBV10-3; size: many; length: 13; J: TRBJ2-5; DNA: TGTGCCATCAGTGGAGGGGGCTCGGAGACCCAGTACTTC; CDR3: CAISGGGSETQYF
D: .; V: TRBV5-1; size: few; length: 14; J: TRBJ2-5; DNA: TGCGCCAGCAGCTTGATCGGGCGCCAAGAGACCCAGTACTTC; CDR3: CASSLIGRQETQYF
D: TRBD1; V: TRBV20-1; size: many; length: 14; J: TRBJ1-1; DNA: TGCAGTGCTCCACAGGGGGCCTGGAACACTGAAGCTTTCTTT; CDR3: CSAPQGAWNTEAFF
D: TRBD1; V: TRBV29-1; size: many; length: 15; J: TRBJ2-7; DNA: TGCAGCGTTGCCGTATTGGGGACAGGGACCTACGAGCAGTACTTC; CDR3: CSVAVLGTGTYEQYF
D: .; V: TRBV11-1; size: once; length: 16; J: TRBJ2-3; DNA: TGTGCCAGCAGCTCGTGGGGGACGGTGGGCACAGATACGCAGTATTTT; CDR3: CASSSWGTVGTDTQYF
D: .; V: TRBV10-1; size: .; length: 13; J: TRBJ1-5; DNA: TGCGCCAGCAGTGCCGACAGATACCAGCCCCAGCATTTT; CDR3: CASSADRYQPQHF
D: TRBD2; V: TRBV14; size: .; length: 13; J: TRBJ2-7; DNA: TGTGCCAGCAGCCAACCTAGCGGGAATGAACAGTACTTC; CDR3: CASSQPSGNEQYF
D: .; V: TRBV20-1; size: few; length: 14; J: TRBJ2-2; DNA: TGCAGTGCTAGAGCGCTAGCGAACACCGGGGAGCTGTTTTTT; CDR3: CSARALANTGELFF
D: .; V: TRBV12-3/TRBV12-4; size: many; length: 14; J: TRBJ1-1; DNA: TGTGCCAGCAGTCGGGAACAGCGCGCAACTGAAGCTTTCTTT; CDR3: CASSREQRATEAFF
D: .; V: TRBV11-2; size: few; length: 13; J: TRBJ2-3; DNA: TGTGCCAGCAGCTCTCATGGCACAGATACGCAGTATTTT; CDR3: CASSSHGTDTQYF
D: TRBD1; V: TRBV10-3; size: .; length: 18; J: TRBJ2-7; DNA: TGTGCCATCAGTGAGTCGGACAGGGGTGGCCGGCGGGGGTACGAGCAGTACTTC; CDR3: CAISESDRGGRRGYEQYF
D: TRBD2; V: TRBV5-4; size: .; length: 20; J: TRBJ2-1; DNA: TGTGCCAGCAGCTTCTACCAGGGACTAGCGGGAGGGTTCACCTACAATGAGCAGTTCTTC; CDR3: CASSFYQGLAGGFTYNEQFF
D: .; V: TRBV12-3/TRBV12-4; size: many; length: 15; J: TRBJ1-3; DNA: TGTGCCAGCAGTTTTGCGGGGGCTTCTGGAAACACCATATATTTT; CDR3: CASSFAGASGNTIYF